What follows are 24 T cell receptor beta chains derived from one specimen sequenced in a study of blood T cell repertoires in COVID-19. Some clones are missing from TCRdb's copy, which holds only in-frame ones; the method was immunoSEQ multiplex PCR. The repertoire holds 130,000 to 150,000 clones, with 84% as singletons. The specimen sequenced was PBMCs or T cells enriched from blood (not recorded which). The receptors derive from a woman in her forties or fifties who had been exposed to COVID-19.

The chain is built from TRBV27 and TRBJ2-1, with TRBD2 matching 15 bases. Germline assignment: CDR1 MNHEY and CDR2 SMNVEV (reference sequence). Unmatched junction bases numbered 6, after V lost 8 bases and J lost 10 bases. The CDR3 totals 14 residues. The DNA of the CDR3 is TGTGCCAGCCGGACTAGCGGGGGGGCAGGGGAGCAGTTCTTC. It codes for CASRTSGGAGEQFF.

This clone was counted once. The chain uses TRBV29-1 and TRBJ1-1, with 7 bases that match TRBD1. CDR1 SQVTM and CDR2 ANQGSEA come from the germline V gene. The CDR3 length is 14 residues. The V and J ends lost 3 bases and 5 bases, in that order; junction bases with no gene match: 9. CDR3 coding DNA: TGCAGCGTTGACACGACAGGGACTTATACTGAAGCTTTCTTT. Translated, it gives CSVDTTGTYTEAFF.

This sequence joins TRBV9 and TRBJ2-2; possible D gene TRBD2, 6 bases. V dropped 4 bases and J dropped 6 bases, with 19 bases sitting between them. CDR3 length: 16 amino acids. Germline lookup yields CDR1 SGDLS and CDR2 YYNGEE. This CDR3 is CASSTPDGGAAGELFF. The CDR3 DNA follows: TGTGCCAGCAGCACCCCCGACGGCGGGGCGGCCGGGGAGCTGTTTTTT.

On this clone itself: A junction boundary mismatches the germline segment, possibly from a read error. The chain is built from TRBV29-1 and TRBJ1-1; D is unresolved. The CDR3 length is 10 residues. The germline V gene has CDR1 SQVTM and CDR2 ANQGSEA. CDR3 nucleotides: TGTGTGGTGAGCAACACTGAAGCTTTCTTT. Its protein is CVVSNTEAFF.

V gene TRBV7-6 combines with J gene TRBJ2-7; D is perhaps TRBD2 (6 bases). This CDR3 is built from 12 residues. Germline lookup yields CDR1 SGHVS and CDR2 FNYEAQ. Trimming shortened V by 5 bases and J by 6 bases, and 11 bases separated the two germline ends. CDR3 sequence reads: CASSPRGGEQYF. CDR3 DNA sequence: TGTGCCAGCAGCCCAAGGGGAGGCGAGCAGTACTTC.

This rearrangement joins TRBV27 to TRBJ2-1; 13 bases map to TRBD2. Germline V gene sequence: CDR1 MNHEY, CDR2 SMNVEV (reference sequence). There are 14 residues in the CDR3. The junction had 4 bases not matched to a gene; V was cut back by 8 bases and J by 6 bases. CDR3 sequence: CASRTSGSSNEQFF. The CDR3 DNA reads TGTGCCAGCCGGACTAGCGGGAGTTCCAATGAGCAGTTCTTC.

The chain recombines TRBV6-6 with TRBJ2-7; TRBD2 agrees at 14 bases. The germline V gene has CDR1 MNHNY and CDR2 SVGAGI (reference sequence). There are 16 residues in the CDR3. V lost 4 bases, J lost 7 bases, and 9 bases stayed unmatched. As DNA, the CDR3 is TGTGCCAGCAGTTCTCTTGGGACTAGCGGGGGCATGGAGCAGTACTTC. Translated, it gives CASSSLGTSGGMEQYF.

The J gene is TRBJ2-1, the V gene TRBV14; D is undetermined. Per the germline V gene, CDR1 is SGHDN and CDR2 is FVKESK. The length of the CDR3 is 17 residues. V gave up 0 bases and J gave up 1 base, with 13 bases separating them. The CDR3 loop is CASSQESWAGSYNEQFF. The CDR3 nucleotides are TGTGCCAGCAGCCAAGAGTCGTGGGCAGGTTCCTACAATGAGCAGTTCTTC.

This chain links TRBV5-4 with TRBJ2-2; D is ambiguous. The CDR3 length is 16 residues. Between the trimmed V and J ends, which lost 3 bases and 5 bases, there was a span of 17 bases. Germline CDR1 reads SGHNT; CDR2 reads YYREEE (reference sequence). The CDR3 loop reads CASSSRLAGRTGELFF. DNA of the CDR3: TGTGCCAGCAGCTCGAGGCTGGCCGGCCGAACCGGGGAGCTGTTTTTT.

This clone was detected many times. The chain combines TRBV29-1 with TRBJ1-2; 7 bases are a match to TRBD1. Germline assignment: CDR1 SQVTM and CDR2 ANQGSEA. The CDR3 has 12 amino acids. V shed 7 bases and J 8 bases; nucleotides not matched to a gene: 10. This CDR3 reads CSAVGTGVGYTF. CDR3 in DNA: TGCAGCGCCGTCGGTACAGGGGTCGGCTACACCTTC.

The chain combines TRBV7-2 with TRBJ2-7; D is possibly TRBD2 (6 bases). Germline CDR1 reads SGHTA; CDR2 reads FQGNSA. V was cut by 5 bases and J by 5 bases, with 16 bases left in between. The CDR3 length is 14 residues. The CDR3 reads CASSTSLSGHEQYF. In DNA, the CDR3 is TGTGCCAGCAGCACTTCTCTTAGCGGCCACGAGCAGTACTTC. The full variable domain, completed using reference TRBV7-2 and TRBJ2-7, is GAGVSQSPSNKVTEKGKDVELRCDPISGHTALYWYRQSLGQGLEFLIYFQGNSAPDKSGLPSDRFSAERTGGSVSTLTIQRTQQEDSAVYLCASSTSLSGHEQYFGPGTRLTVT.

The rearrangement links TRBV7-9 to TRBJ2-3; D possibly corresponds to TRBD1 (6 bases). The V and J ends lost 3 bases and 6 bases respectively, with 13 bases between them. Germline V gives CDR1 SEHNR, CDR2 FQNEAQ (reference sequence). The CDR3 consists of 14 residues. DNA of the CDR3: TGTGCCAGCAGCTTTAGTGACGGACAGGATACGCAGTATTTT. As protein: CASSFSDGQDTQYF. Combining the CDR3 with reference TRBV7-9 and TRBJ2-3 gives the whole variable domain DTGVSQNPRHKITKRGQNVTFRCDPISEHNRLYWYRQTLGQGPEFLTYFQNEAQLEKSRLLSDRFSAERPKGSFSTLEIQRTEQGDSAMYLCASSFSDGQDTQYFGPGTRLTVL.

This chain connects TRBV19 to TRBJ1-2; 10 positions match TRBD1. From germline, CDR1 is LNHDA and CDR2 SQIVND (reference sequence). After removal of 3 bases from V and 2 bases from J, the junction contained 3 bases not matched to a gene. This CDR3 contains 15 residues. The CDR3 reads CASSIRDRGNYGYTF. The CDR3 bases are TGTGCCAGTAGTATCCGGGACAGGGGAAACTATGGCTACACCTTC.

As to this clone: Since a much larger clone is just one base distant, this may be a read error. The chain combines TRBV28 with TRBJ1-5; the D is unclear. This CDR3 is 16 amino acids long. Germline V gene sequence: CDR1 MDHEN, CDR2 SYDVKM. The CDR3 protein is CASSTGSHVSNQLQHF. DNA of the CDR3: TGTGCCAGCAGTACGGGTTCTCATGTTAGCAATCAGCTCCAGCATTTT. Full variable domain (outside the CDR3, taken from reference TRBV28 and TRBJ1-5): DVKVTQSSRYLVKRTGEKVFLECVQDMDHENMFWYRQDPGLGLRLIYFSYDVKMKEKGDIPEGYSVSREKKERFSLILESASTNQTSMYLCASSTGSHVSNQLQHFGDGTRLSIL.

The chain links TRBV10-1 to TRBJ2-1; TRBD2 aligns across 11 bases. CDR1 is WNHNN and CDR2 is SYGVQD in the germline V gene (reference sequence). Losses at the gene ends were 2 bases for V and 4 bases for J; bases not matched to a gene: 7. The CDR3 loop spans 17 amino acids. The CDR3 nucleotides are TGCGCCAGCAGTGAGACGGGACTAGCGGAGCCGTACAATGAGCAGTTCTTC. Encoded protein: CASSETGLAEPYNEQFF.

The chain combines TRBV21-1 with TRBJ2-7; TRBD2 is taken as the D call from the table, unchecked against the DNA. TRBV21-1 counts as a pseudogene. The CDR3 has 15 amino acids. CDR3 in DNA: TGTGCCAGCAGCAAGCGCGGGCTAGCGGGAGTTGATCAGTACTTC. Protein: CASSKRGLAGVDQYF.

The rearrangement links TRBV12-5 to TRBJ2-1; no definite D call. The CDR3 loop spans 14 amino acids. From germline, CDR1 is LGHNT and CDR2 FRNRAP. Deletions cut 0 bases from V and 7 bases from J, with 10 bases between. The CDR3 reads CASGLVGSRNEQFF. CDR3 in DNA: TGTGCTAGTGGTTTGGTAGGTAGCCGAAATGAGCAGTTCTTC.

The CDR3 DNA is TGTGCCAGCAGCCAAGCTCGCGGGACGAACACCGGGGAGCTGTTTTTT. This translates into CASSQARGTNTGELFF. V is TRBV3-1 (or the pseudogene TRBV3-2) and J is TRBJ2-2; D is possibly TRBD2 (6 bases). Trimming removed 1 base at V and 0 bases at J, with 9 bases between. The germline CDR1 and CDR2 sequences are LGHDT and YNNKEL (reference sequence). The length of the CDR3 is 16 residues.

This clone was recorded once. This sequence joins TRBV24-1 and TRBJ1-5, with D perhaps matching TRBD1 (6 bases). V lost 6 bases and J 0 bases, leaving 8 bases between the germline ends. The CDR3 totals 14 residues. Germline values: CDR1 KGHDR, CDR2 SFDVKD. The CDR3 DNA is TGTGCCACCAGTCACAGGGATAGCAATCAGCCCCAGCATTTT. Amino acid sequence: CATSHRDSNQPQHF.

This sequence joins TRBV27 and TRBJ2-5; 8 bases align to TRBD2. Germline assignment: CDR1 MNHEY and CDR2 SMNVEV (reference sequence). The CDR3 extends over 16 amino acids. The V gene end was trimmed by 5 bases and the J gene end by 2 bases; junction bases not matched to a gene: 10. The CDR3 DNA sequence: TGTGCCAGCAGTGCGACGGGGGGGGGTTTGCAAGAGACCCAGTACTTC. It specifies CASSATGGGLQETQYF.

This rearrangement joins TRBV6-2 or TRBV6-3 to TRBJ1-5, with D perhaps matching TRBD1 (6 bases). This CDR3 is 17 amino acids long. Germline V CDR1 and CDR2: MNHEY, SVGEGT. V lost 2 bases, J lost 5 bases, and 19 bases lay in between. The CDR3 is CASSYLNGAGADQPQHF. The CDR3 nucleotides read TGTGCCAGCAGTTACCTTAATGGGGCAGGGGCGGATCAGCCCCAGCATTTT.

This clone has just a few counts. The chain joins TRBV19 to TRBJ1-1; D gene uncertain. Germline V gene data show CDR1 as LNHDA and CDR2 as SQIVND (reference sequence). Trimming left V 3 bases short and J 7 bases short, with 15 bases between. The CDR3 is 14 residues long. The CDR3: CASSIVIVRGEAFF. The DNA for the CDR3 is TGTGCCAGTAGTATCGTGATTGTTCGGGGTGAAGCTTTCTTT. Filled out from reference TRBV19 and TRBJ1-1, the complete variable domain reads DGGITQSPKYLFRKEGQNVTLSCEQNLNHDAMYWYRQDPGQGLRLIYYSQIVNDFQKGDIAEGYSVSREKKESFPLTVTSAQKNPTAFYLCASSIVIVRGEAFFGQGTRLTVV.

The V call is TRBV11-3, the J call TRBJ2-5; TRBD1 matches at 9 bases. Germline CDR1 SGHNT, CDR2 YENEEA. With 0 bases clipped from V and 5 bases from J, the junction kept 7 bases outside the gene matches. The CDR3 extends over 16 amino acids. The CDR3, as DNA: TGTGCCAGCAGCTTAGAAGGTACAGGGGGCTGGGAGACCCAGTACTTC. Amino acid sequence: CASSLEGTGGWETQYF.

The gene calls are TRBV7-3 and TRBJ2-5; no reliable D call. Germline V CDR1 and CDR2: SGHTA, FQGTGA. V shed 0 bases and J shed 2 bases, with 7 bases lying between them. The CDR3 spans 14 residues. CDR3 sequence (DNA): TGTGCCAGCAGCTTAACCCCCTTTCAAGAGACCCAGTACTTC. As protein: CASSLTPFQETQYF.